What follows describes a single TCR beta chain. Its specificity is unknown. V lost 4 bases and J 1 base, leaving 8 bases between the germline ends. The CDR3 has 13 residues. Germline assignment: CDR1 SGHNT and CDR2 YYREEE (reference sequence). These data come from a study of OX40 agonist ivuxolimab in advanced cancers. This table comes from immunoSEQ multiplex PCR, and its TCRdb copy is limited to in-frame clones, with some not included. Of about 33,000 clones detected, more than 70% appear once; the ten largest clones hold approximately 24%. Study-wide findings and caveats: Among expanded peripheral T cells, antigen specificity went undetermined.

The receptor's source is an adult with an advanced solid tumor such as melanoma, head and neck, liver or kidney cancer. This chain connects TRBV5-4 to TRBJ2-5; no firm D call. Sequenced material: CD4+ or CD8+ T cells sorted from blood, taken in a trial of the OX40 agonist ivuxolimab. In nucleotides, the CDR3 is TGTGCCAGCAGCAGGTTAGGCCAAGAGACCCAGTACTTC. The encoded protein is CASSRLGQETQYF.